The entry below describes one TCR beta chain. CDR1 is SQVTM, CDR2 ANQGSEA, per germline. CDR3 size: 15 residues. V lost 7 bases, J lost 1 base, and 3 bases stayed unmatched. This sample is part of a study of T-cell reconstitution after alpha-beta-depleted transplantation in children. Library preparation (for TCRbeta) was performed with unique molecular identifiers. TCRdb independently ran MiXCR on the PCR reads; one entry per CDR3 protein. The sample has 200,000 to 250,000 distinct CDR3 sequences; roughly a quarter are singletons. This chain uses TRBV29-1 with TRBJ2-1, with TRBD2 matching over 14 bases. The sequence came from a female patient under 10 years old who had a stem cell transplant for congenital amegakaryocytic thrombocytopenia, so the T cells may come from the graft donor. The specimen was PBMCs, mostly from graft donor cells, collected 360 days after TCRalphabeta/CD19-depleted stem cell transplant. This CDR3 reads CSERLAGGSYNEQFF. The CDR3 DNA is TGCAGCGAAAGACTAGCGGGAGGGTCCTACAATGAGCAGTTCTTC.